Below are 9 T cell receptor beta chains sequenced from a single sample in a study of T cells after yellow fever vaccination. Via MiXCR, TCRdb re-called the 5' RACE reads, giving one row per CDR3 protein. The sample yields 450,000 to 550,000 distinct CDR3 sequences, 15% to 20% seen once. This specimen was PBMCs, taken 15 days after the yellow fever booster vaccination. Source of these receptors: a man aged 30 to 39 who received the YFV17D yellow fever vaccine.

This clonotype was seen only a few times. This sequence joins TRBV3-1 and TRBJ2-3; D gene ambiguous. Trimming pared 0 bases from V and 5 bases from J, leaving 6 bases between. The CDR3 consists of 13 residues. Germline assignment: CDR1 LGHDT and CDR2 YNNKEL (reference sequence). The CDR3 spells CASSQEWQDTQYF. The CDR3 nucleotides read TGTGCCAGCAGCCAAGAATGGCAAGATACGCAGTATTTT.

This chain joins TRBV29-1 and TRBJ2-7; 7 bases fit TRBD2. Germline lookup yields CDR1 SQVTM and CDR2 ANQGSEA. Germline trimming cut 5 bases from V and 0 bases from J; bases unmatched to any gene: 4. CDR3 length: 13 amino acids. CDR3 residues: CSVSSGSSYEQYF. The CDR3 nucleotides are TGCAGCGTTTCTAGCGGAAGCTCCTACGAGCAGTACTTC.

This clonotype has only a few counts. The chain uses TRBV29-1 and TRBJ2-1, with 10 positions matching TRBD2. V dropped 7 bases and J dropped 9; count of bases not matched to a gene: 3. CDR3 length equals 11 residues. In germline, CDR1 is SQVTM, CDR2 ANQGSEA. The CDR3: CSGTSGGEQFF. Written as DNA, the CDR3 is TGCAGCGGGACTAGCGGCGGTGAGCAGTTCTTC.

This clonotype has a handful of counts. The rearrangement links TRBV7-9 to TRBJ2-2; D gene ambiguous. Trimming took 7 bases from V and 6 from J, leaving 12 bases between them. The germline V gene encodes CDR1 SEHNR and CDR2 FQNEAQ (reference sequence). The CDR3 spans 13 residues. This CDR3 is CASTLTAAGELFF. As DNA, the CDR3 is TGTGCCAGCACCCTCACGGCAGCCGGGGAGCTGTTTTTT.

V gene TRBV29-1 combines with J gene TRBJ2-6; D is possibly TRBD2 (6 bases). There are 15 residues in the CDR3. Germline V gene data show CDR1 as SQVTM and CDR2 as ANQGSEA. Trimming cost V 4 bases and J 2 bases, with 12 bases left between them. CDR3 nucleotide sequence: TGCAGCGTTGTAGGAGGGACCGCTGGGGCCAACGTCCTGACTTTC. Translating gives CSVVGGTAGANVLTF. Full variable domain (remainder filled in from reference TRBV29-1 and TRBJ2-6): SAVISQKPSRDICQRGTSLTIQCQVDSQVTMMFWYRQQPGQSLTLIATANQGSEATYESGFVIDKFPISRPNLTFSTLTVSNMSPEDSSIYLCSVVGGTAGANVLTFGAGSRLTVL.

This clonotype was found a few times. This chain joins TRBV6-5 and TRBJ2-5; 12 bases are shared with TRBD2. CDR1 is MNHEY and CDR2 is SVGAGI in the germline V gene. V gave up 4 bases and J gave up 5 bases; unmatched junction bases: 8. The CDR3 is 16 residues long. CDR3 sequence: CASSSWTSGMGETQYF. DNA for the CDR3: TGTGCCAGCAGTTCCTGGACTAGCGGGATGGGGGAGACCCAGTACTTC.

The table lists this clonotype with a few counts. The chain is built from TRBV20-1 and TRBJ2-1, with 10 bases aligning to TRBD2. Germline V gives CDR1 DFQATT, CDR2 SNEGSKA (reference sequence). Losses at the gene ends were 3 bases for V and 7 bases for J; bases not matched to a gene: 9. The CDR3 covers 15 residues. This CDR3 is CSASLLAGDLNEQFF. DNA of the CDR3: TGCAGTGCTAGCCTTCTAGCGGGAGACCTTAATGAGCAGTTCTTC.

This chain links TRBV7-2 with TRBJ2-1, with 8 bases matching TRBD2. Germline V lookup: CDR1 SGHTA, CDR2 FQGNSA. CDR3 length: 15 amino acids. The ends lost 4 bases at V and 2 bases at J; junction bases unmatched: 4. CDR3 bases: TGTGCCAGCAGCTCGACTAGCGTAGCCTACAATGAGCAGTTCTTC. As protein: CASSSTSVAYNEQFF.

This clonotype has a handful of counts. The V gene is TRBV2, the J gene TRBJ2-5; D may be TRBD1 (6 bases). V was clipped by 6 bases and J by 5 bases, with 13 bases between them. Germline CDR1 is SNHLY and CDR2 is FYNNEI. The CDR3 is 13 amino acids. Here the CDR3 reads CASRDSRRETQYF. The CDR3 DNA sequence: TGTGCCAGCAGGGACAGCCGGCGGGAGACCCAGTACTTC.